These T cell receptor beta chains were read from a single sample in a study of regulatory and conventional T cells in RAG deficiency. Sequencing used immunoSEQ multiplex PCR; TCRdb keeps in-frame clones, though not all of them. The data show some 23,000 clones, 85% to 95% seen once. These sequences were also reported in another study, on regulatory T cells.

Sequencing was performed on CD4+ T cells sorted from blood. The source is a human donor in good health. CDR3s include the opening cysteine and the closing phenylalanine or tryptophan. The D gene is left open where the match is weak. Where a row states a size, it is once, few, many or the class of an expanded clone; other rows omit it.

cdr3_length	d_call	j_call	clone_size	v_call	cdr3_nt	cdr3_aa
14	-	TRBJ2-5	once	TRBV9	TGTGCCAGCAGCCGGAGGGGGGCTGGGGAGACCCAGTACTTC	CASSRRGAGETQYF
13	-	TRBJ1-2	-	TRBV27	TGTGCCAGCAGGGGGCTGATAGGCTATGGCTACACCTTC	CASRGLIGYGYTF
13	TRBD1	TRBJ2-3	-	TRBV29-1	TGCAGCGTTGAGGGACAGAGCACAGATACGCAGTATTTT	CSVEGQSTDTQYF
12	-	TRBJ1-1	-	TRBV18	TGTGCCAGCTCACCACAGGGCCTTGAAGCTTTCTTT	CASSPQGLEAFF
13	-	TRBJ1-1	once	TRBV4-1	TGCGCCAGCAGCCAACCTACAGAGTTCGGGGCTTTCTTT	CASSQPTEFGAFF
17	TRBD2	TRBJ2-6	once	TRBV5-1	TGCGCCACCCGGGAGGGTAGCGGCATCTCTGGGGCCAACGTCCTGACTTTC	CATREGSGISGANVLTF
15	TRBD1	TRBJ2-3	-	TRBV5-4	TGTGCCAGCAGCTTGGGAGGGGGCGCCGCAGATACGCAGTATTTT	CASSLGGGAADTQYF
15	-	TRBJ1-6	-	TRBV4-2	TGTGCCAGCAGCCAAGTTTTCCCCGACGGTTCACCCCTCCACTTT	CASSQVFPDGSPLHF
15	TRBD2	TRBJ2-7	once	TRBV5-1	TGCGCCAGCAGCTTGGCAGGGACTAATGCCTACGAGCAGTACTTC	CASSLAGTNAYEQYF
17	-	TRBJ1-3	-	TRBV21-1	TGTGCCAGCAGCAAATTGAGCGCGGGGTTGAGCCTGAACACCATATATTTT	CASSKLSAGLSLNTIYF
17	TRBD1	TRBJ1-4	-	TRBV19	TGTGCCAGTAGTCCGATCCTCCGGGACAGCCGTAATGAAAAACTGTTTTTT	CASSPILRDSRNEKLFF
13	TRBD1	TRBJ2-7	-	TRBV6-9	TGTGCCAGCAGCCAAACAGGGGGGTACGAGCAGTACTTC	CASSQTGGYEQYF
13	-	TRBJ2-7	-	TRBV29-1	TGCAGCGTTGGGGATAACAGGGCCTACGAGCAGTACTTC	CSVGDNRAYEQYF
14	TRBD1	TRBJ1-4	-	TRBV2	TGTGCCAGCAGAGACAGGGCGGCTAATGAAAAACTGTTTTTT	CASRDRAANEKLFF
14	TRBD1	TRBJ2-1	-	TRBV28	TGTGCCACCTCGGACAGGGGATCTCCCAATGAGCAGTTCTTC	CATSDRGSPNEQFF
16	TRBD2	TRBJ2-1	-	TRBV27	TGTGCCAGCAGTTTAAGGGGACGGGGGGGCAACAATGAGCAGTTCTTC	CASSLRGRGGNNEQFF
11	-	TRBJ1-1	once	TRBV29-1	TGCAGCGGGGGAGGGCAATCCGAAGCTTTCTTT	CSGGGQSEAFF
14	-	TRBJ1-1	-	TRBV5-1	TGCGCCAGCAGCTATGACAGGATGAACACTGAAGCTTTCTTT	CASSYDRMNTEAFF
11	-	TRBJ2-7	-	TRBV7-9	TGTGCCAGCAGCTTAAGCTACGAGCAGTACTTC	CASSLSYEQYF
14	-	TRBJ2-7	-	TRBV6-1	TGTGCCAGCAGTGATGGGGAGGGGGCCTACGAGCAGTACTTC	CASSDGEGAYEQYF
15	-	TRBJ1-2	-	TRBV27	TGTGCCAGCAGTTCCTCTACAGGGTCATCATATGGCTACACCTTC	CASSSSTGSSYGYTF
13	TRBD1	TRBJ1-2	-	TRBV27	TGTGCCAGCAGTCCGGGACAGAAGTATGGCTACACCTTC	CASSPGQKYGYTF
13	TRBD2	TRBJ2-1	-	TRBV10-2	TGCGCCAGCAGTGCCACTAGCGTCGATGAGCAGTTCTTC	CASSATSVDEQFF